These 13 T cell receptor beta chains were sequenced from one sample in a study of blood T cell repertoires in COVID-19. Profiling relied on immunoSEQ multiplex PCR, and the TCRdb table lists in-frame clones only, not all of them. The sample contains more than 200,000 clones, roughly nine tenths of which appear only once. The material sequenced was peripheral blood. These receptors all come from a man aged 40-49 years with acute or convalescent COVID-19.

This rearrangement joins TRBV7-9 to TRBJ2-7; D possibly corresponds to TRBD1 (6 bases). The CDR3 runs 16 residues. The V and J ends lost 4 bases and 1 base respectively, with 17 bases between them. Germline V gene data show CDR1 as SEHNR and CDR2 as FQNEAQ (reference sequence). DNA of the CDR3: TGTGCCAGCAGCTCCACAGGGACAAAGGGGTCCTACGAGCAGTACTTC. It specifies CASSSTGTKGSYEQYF.

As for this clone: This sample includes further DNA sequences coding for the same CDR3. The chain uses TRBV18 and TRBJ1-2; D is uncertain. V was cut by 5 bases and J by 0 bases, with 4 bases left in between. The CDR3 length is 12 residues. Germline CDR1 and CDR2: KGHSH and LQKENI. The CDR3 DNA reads TGTGCCAGCTCAGAGCCTAACTATGGCTACACCTTC. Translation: CASSEPNYGYTF. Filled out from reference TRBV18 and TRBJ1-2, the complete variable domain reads NAGVMQNPRHLVRRRGQEARLRCSPMKGHSHVYWYRQLPEEGLKFMVYLQKENIIDESGMPKERFSAEFPKEGPSILRIQQVVRGDSAAYFCASSEPNYGYTFGSGTRLTVV.

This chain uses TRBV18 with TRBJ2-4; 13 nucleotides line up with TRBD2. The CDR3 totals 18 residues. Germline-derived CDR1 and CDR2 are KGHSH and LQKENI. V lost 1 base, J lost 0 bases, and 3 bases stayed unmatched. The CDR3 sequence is CASSPRGLAGLAKNIQYF. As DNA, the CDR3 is TGTGCCAGCTCACCACGGGGACTAGCGGGGTTAGCCAAAAACATTCAGTACTTC.

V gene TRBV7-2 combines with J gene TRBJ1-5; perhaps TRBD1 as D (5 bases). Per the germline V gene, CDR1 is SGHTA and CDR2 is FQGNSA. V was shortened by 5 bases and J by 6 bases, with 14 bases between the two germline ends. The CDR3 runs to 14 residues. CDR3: CASSLGRGAQPQHF. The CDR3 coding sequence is TGTGCCAGCAGCCTAGGGAGGGGCGCTCAGCCCCAGCATTTT.

In nucleotides, the CDR3 is TGTGCCAGCAGTGAAGCGTTTGTTTCGGTCTCGGGGGGGGTTAGGCGTAACTATGGCTACACCTTC. This sequence encodes CASSEAFVSVSGGVRRNYGYTF. This rearrangement joins TRBV6-1 to TRBJ1-2; perhaps TRBD1 as D (5 bases). Germline-derived CDR1 and CDR2 are MNHNS and SASEGT. V dropped 0 bases and J dropped 1 base, with 30 bases sitting between them. The CDR3 is 22 amino acids.

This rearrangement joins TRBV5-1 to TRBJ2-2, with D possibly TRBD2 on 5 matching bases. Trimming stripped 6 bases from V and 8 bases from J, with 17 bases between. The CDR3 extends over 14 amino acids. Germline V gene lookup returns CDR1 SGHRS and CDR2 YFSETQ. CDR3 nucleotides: TGCGCCAGCAACCCAGCGGATGGAGCGGGGGAGCTGTTTTTT. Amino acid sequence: CASNPADGAGELFF.

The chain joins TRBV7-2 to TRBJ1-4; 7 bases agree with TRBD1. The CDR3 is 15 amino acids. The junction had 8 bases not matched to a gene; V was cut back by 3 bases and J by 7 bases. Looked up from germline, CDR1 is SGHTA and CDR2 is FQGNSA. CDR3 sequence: CASSFTGESTEKLFF. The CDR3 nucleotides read TGTGCCAGCAGCTTCACAGGGGAGTCGACTGAAAAACTGTTTTTT.

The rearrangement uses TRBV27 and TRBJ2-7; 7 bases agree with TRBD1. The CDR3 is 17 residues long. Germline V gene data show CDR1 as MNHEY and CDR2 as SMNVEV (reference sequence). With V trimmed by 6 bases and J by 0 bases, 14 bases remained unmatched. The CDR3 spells CASSKRGQTGSSYEQYF. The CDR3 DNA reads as TGTGCCAGCAGCAAGAGGGGGCAGACAGGGAGCTCCTACGAGCAGTACTTC.

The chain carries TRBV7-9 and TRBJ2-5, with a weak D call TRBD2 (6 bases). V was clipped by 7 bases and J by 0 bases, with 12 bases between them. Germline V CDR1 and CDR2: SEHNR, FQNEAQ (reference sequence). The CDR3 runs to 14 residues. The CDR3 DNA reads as TGTGCCAGCATCCCGGGGGTGAACCAAGAGACCCAGTACTTC. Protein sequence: CASIPGVNQETQYF.

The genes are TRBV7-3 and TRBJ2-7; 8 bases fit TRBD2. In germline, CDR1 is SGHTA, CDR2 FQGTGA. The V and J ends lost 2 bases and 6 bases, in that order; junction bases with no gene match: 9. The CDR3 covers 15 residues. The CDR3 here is CASSLGGTREGEQYF. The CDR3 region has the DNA TGTGCCAGCAGCTTAGGAGGGACCCGGGAGGGCGAGCAGTACTTC.

The CDR3 region is CASSQGQVGNEQYF. For the CDR3, the DNA is TGTGCCAGCTCTCAGGGACAGGTAGGAAACGAGCAGTACTTC. The rearrangement links TRBV18 to TRBJ2-7; the match to TRBD1 covers 8 bases. This CDR3 spans 14 amino acids. Germline values: CDR1 KGHSH, CDR2 LQKENI. With 6 bases clipped from V and 5 bases from J, the junction kept 9 bases outside the gene matches.

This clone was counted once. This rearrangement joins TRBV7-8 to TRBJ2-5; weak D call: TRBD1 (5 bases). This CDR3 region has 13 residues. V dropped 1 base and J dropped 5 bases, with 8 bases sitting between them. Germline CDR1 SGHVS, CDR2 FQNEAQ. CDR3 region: CASSLEGVETQYF. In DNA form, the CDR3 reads TGTGCCAGCAGCTTAGAAGGGGTCGAGACCCAGTACTTC.

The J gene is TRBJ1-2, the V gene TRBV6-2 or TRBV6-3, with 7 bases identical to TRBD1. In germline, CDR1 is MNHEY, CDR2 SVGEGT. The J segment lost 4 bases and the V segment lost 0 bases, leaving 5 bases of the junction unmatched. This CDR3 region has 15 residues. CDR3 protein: CASSYSGRTGYGYTF. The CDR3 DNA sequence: TGTGCCAGCAGTTACTCGGGTCGGACAGGCTATGGCTACACCTTC.